The 4 T cell receptor beta chains below all came from one sample that was sequenced in a study of early T cells in non-severe SARS-CoV-2 infection. MiXCR was run by TCRdb on the 5' RACE reads, yielding one entry per CDR3 protein. The table has roughly 33,000 distinct CDR3 sequences, more than 5% seen once. Specimen: whole blood. The receptors were gathered from an adult who was a healthcare worker with PCR-confirmed SARS-CoV-2 infection or an uninfected control (not recorded which).

CDR3 loop: CASRTGRGRETQYF. The CDR3 DNA sequence: TGTGCCAGCCGGACGGGCAGGGGGAGAGAGACCCAGTACTTC. V usage is TRBV5-4 and J usage is TRBJ2-5; TRBD1 matches at 7 bases. CDR1 is SGHNT and CDR2 is YYREEE in the germline V gene (reference sequence). CDR3 length: 14 amino acids. The V and J ends lost 7 bases and 4 bases, in that order; junction bases with no gene match: 10.

The J gene is TRBJ2-5, the V gene TRBV7-9; D might be TRBD1 or TRBD2, each matching 5 bases. CDR3 length equals 13 residues. V lost 1 base, J lost 7 bases, and 10 bases lay in between. CDR1 and CDR2 from the germline V gene are SEHNR and FQNEAQ (reference sequence). CDR3 sequence (DNA): TGTGCCAGCAGCTTAGGCTTTGGGGGGACCCAGTACTTC. Its protein is CASSLGFGGTQYF.

This clonotype was seen ten or more times. The chain links TRBV5-1 to TRBJ2-5, with D perhaps matching TRBD2 (7 bases). Trimming removed 6 bases at V and 4 bases at J, with 13 bases between. The CDR3 has 13 amino acids. Per the germline V gene, CDR1 is SGHRS and CDR2 is YFSETQ. CDR3 sequence: CASTPGGRETQYF. The CDR3 bases are TGCGCCAGCACTCCGGGGGGCCGAGAGACCCAGTACTTC.

This clonotype was observed many times. The chain uses TRBV12-3 or TRBV12-4 and TRBJ2-7, with 8 positions matching TRBD1. J lost 6 bases, V lost 4 bases, and 5 bases had no gene match. The CDR3 runs to 13 residues. CDR3 sequence reads: CASSSQGASEQYF. The CDR3 DNA reads as TGTGCCAGCAGTTCCCAGGGGGCTAGCGAGCAGTACTTC.